A selection of T cell receptor beta chains follows, all from one sample in a study of cytomegalovirus exposure and HLA in healthy donors. Measured with immunoSEQ multiplex PCR; TCRdb has only the in-frame clones, and not every one. Here the sample table reports 150,000 or so clones. The sample was PBMCs. Receptors originate from a woman aged 50 to 65 in good health and CMV-seronegative. The CDR3 runs from the conserved cysteine through the conserved F or W. The order of the fields is J gene, D gene, V gene, CDR3 DNA, CDR3 protein. A D gene is named only where the DNA matches it firmly.

j_call: TRBJ2-2; d_call: TRBD2; v_call: TRBV4-3; cdr3_nt: TGCGCCAGCAGCCAGGGGAGGGGAGGCACCGGGGAGCTGTTTTTT; cdr3_aa: CASSQGRGGTGELFF
j_call: TRBJ1-6; d_call: TRBD1; v_call: TRBV19; cdr3_nt: TGTGCCAGTAGTCCGGGACAGGGGGTAAGCGGTTCACCCCTCCACTTT; cdr3_aa: CASSPGQGVSGSPLHF
j_call: TRBJ2-1; d_call: -; v_call: TRBV28; cdr3_nt: TGTGCCAGCCACCGGGTCTACAATGAGCAGTTCTTC; cdr3_aa: CASHRVYNEQFF
j_call: TRBJ2-7; d_call: TRBD1; v_call: TRBV5-6; cdr3_nt: TGTGCCAGCAGCCCGGCGGGACAGGGGATTCACGAGCAGTACTTC; cdr3_aa: CASSPAGQGIHEQYF
j_call: TRBJ2-1; d_call: TRBD2; v_call: TRBV9; cdr3_nt: TGTGCCAGCAGTAAACTAGCGGGAGCCTACAATGAGCAGTTCTTC; cdr3_aa: CASSKLAGAYNEQFF
j_call: TRBJ2-7; d_call: TRBD2; v_call: TRBV5-1; cdr3_nt: TGCGCCAGCAGCTTCCGACTAGCGGGGGACGAGCAGTACTTC; cdr3_aa: CASSFRLAGDEQYF
j_call: TRBJ2-7; d_call: -; v_call: TRBV7-7; cdr3_nt: TGTGCCAGCAGCTTAGACAGGAGCAACGAGCAGTACTTC; cdr3_aa: CASSLDRSNEQYF
j_call: TRBJ2-7; d_call: -; v_call: TRBV4-1; cdr3_nt: TGCGCCAGCAGCCTAGAAGAGGGGACATCCTACGAGCAGTACTTC; cdr3_aa: CASSLEEGTSYEQYF
j_call: TRBJ2-5; d_call: TRBD2; v_call: TRBV30; cdr3_nt: TGTGCCTGGGGGGGGTCTAGCGGGGGAGAGACCCAGTACTTC; cdr3_aa: CAWGGSSGGETQYF
j_call: TRBJ2-7; d_call: TRBD2; v_call: TRBV19; cdr3_nt: TGTGCCAGTAAGGCCCAGCGGGACTCCTACGAGCAGTACTTC; cdr3_aa: CASKAQRDSYEQYF
j_call: TRBJ1-2; d_call: -; v_call: TRBV23-1; cdr3_nt: TGCGCCAGCAGTCCAGACGACAGGTTTCACTATGGCTACACCTTC; cdr3_aa: CASSPDDRFHYGYTF
j_call: TRBJ2-2; d_call: -; v_call: TRBV5-1; cdr3_nt: TGCGCCAGCAGCTTGGCCCAGAACACCGGGGAGCTGTTTTTT; cdr3_aa: CASSLAQNTGELFF
j_call: TRBJ1-5; d_call: -; v_call: TRBV4-1; cdr3_nt: TGCGCCAGCAGCCAAGATTCAGGGAATAACAATCAGCCCCAGCATTTT; cdr3_aa: CASSQDSGNNNQPQHF
j_call: TRBJ1-1; d_call: TRBD1; v_call: TRBV7-6; cdr3_nt: TGTGCCAGCAGCTCCACCGGACAGGGTAACACTGAAGCTTTCTTT; cdr3_aa: CASSSTGQGNTEAFF
j_call: TRBJ1-5; d_call: TRBD1; v_call: TRBV5-1; cdr3_nt: TGCGCCAGCAGCTTGGGGACAGGGGGTGTAGATCAGCCCCAGCATTTT; cdr3_aa: CASSLGTGGVDQPQHF
j_call: TRBJ2-2; d_call: -; v_call: TRBV9; cdr3_nt: TGTGCCAGCAGCCCCGATACGGTGGGGGAGCTGTTTTTT; cdr3_aa: CASSPDTVGELFF
j_call: TRBJ2-3; d_call: TRBD1; v_call: TRBV4-1; cdr3_nt: TGCGCCAGCAGGTACAGGGGAGATACGCAGTATTTT; cdr3_aa: CASRYRGDTQYF
j_call: TRBJ1-1; d_call: TRBD1; v_call: TRBV30; cdr3_nt: TGTGCCTGGGGGGGACAGATGAACACTGAAGCTTTCTTT; cdr3_aa: CAWGGQMNTEAFF
j_call: TRBJ1-2; d_call: -; v_call: TRBV28; cdr3_nt: TGTGCCAGCAGTCGACGGGTTAACTATGGCTACACCTTC; cdr3_aa: CASSRRVNYGYTF
j_call: TRBJ2-1; d_call: TRBD2; v_call: TRBV5-1; cdr3_nt: TGCGCCAGCAGATCGGGACTAGGCCAAAATGAGCAGTTCTTC; cdr3_aa: CASRSGLGQNEQFF
j_call: TRBJ2-3; d_call: TRBD2; v_call: TRBV7-2; cdr3_nt: TGTGCCAGCAGCTTAGGCGGGACTAGCGGGGACAGCACAGATACGCAGTATTTT; cdr3_aa: CASSLGGTSGDSTDTQYF
j_call: TRBJ1-2; d_call: -; v_call: TRBV5-6; cdr3_nt: TGTGCCAGCAGCTTTGTAGGGGAGGGGTATGGCTACACCTTC; cdr3_aa: CASSFVGEGYGYTF
j_call: TRBJ2-7; d_call: -; v_call: TRBV18; cdr3_nt: TGTGCCAGCTCACCACCCGTTTCAGGTGGATACGAGCAGTACTTC; cdr3_aa: CASSPPVSGGYEQYF
j_call: TRBJ2-3; d_call: -; v_call: TRBV30; cdr3_nt: TGTGCCTGGAGTGAGGGGAGGGATACGCAGTATTTT; cdr3_aa: CAWSEGRDTQYF
j_call: TRBJ1-2; d_call: -; v_call: TRBV25-1; cdr3_nt: TGTGCCAGCAGTGGAGCAGCAGGGAACTATGGCTACACCTTC; cdr3_aa: CASSGAAGNYGYTF
j_call: TRBJ2-3; d_call: -; v_call: TRBV6-1; cdr3_nt: TGTGCCAGCAGGTATTTCGGGGGATTCACAGATACGCAGTATTTT; cdr3_aa: CASRYFGGFTDTQYF
j_call: TRBJ1-1; d_call: -; v_call: TRBV18; cdr3_nt: TGTGCCAGCTCACGGTCGGTGAACACTGAAGCTTTCTTT; cdr3_aa: CASSRSVNTEAFF
j_call: TRBJ2-1; d_call: -; v_call: TRBV2; cdr3_nt: TGTGCCAGCAAAAGGGACAACAACAATGAGCAGTTCTTC; cdr3_aa: CASKRDNNNEQFF
j_call: TRBJ2-7; d_call: -; v_call: TRBV5-1; cdr3_nt: TGCGCCAGCAGCCCGGGAGCCGGACCACTCTCCTACGAGCAGTACTTC; cdr3_aa: CASSPGAGPLSYEQYF
j_call: TRBJ2-2; d_call: -; v_call: TRBV7-2; cdr3_nt: TGTGCCAGCAGCGCTAGCGTCCCCGGGGGGGAGCTGTTTTTT; cdr3_aa: CASSASVPGGELFF
j_call: TRBJ2-1; d_call: TRBD2; v_call: TRBV5-1; cdr3_nt: TGCGCCAGCAGCTTGGCGCCTAGCGGGGGAAACAATGAGCAGTTCTTC; cdr3_aa: CASSLAPSGGNNEQFF
j_call: TRBJ2-1; d_call: -; v_call: TRBV10-3; cdr3_nt: TGTGCCATCAGTGAGACGAATGGAGACAATGAGCAGTTCTTC; cdr3_aa: CAISETNGDNEQFF
j_call: TRBJ1-2; d_call: -; v_call: TRBV9; cdr3_nt: TGTGCCAGCAGCGTAGTTGGCACAGGGAGTTTTGGCTACACCTTC; cdr3_aa: CASSVVGTGSFGYTF
j_call: TRBJ2-5; d_call: -; v_call: TRBV9; cdr3_nt: TGTGCCAGCAGCGTAGTCCAGGGGGGATCGGAGACCCAGTACTTC; cdr3_aa: CASSVVQGGSETQYF
j_call: TRBJ2-3; d_call: -; v_call: TRBV7-8; cdr3_nt: TGTGCCAGCAGCTTTGCGGGTACCACAGATACGCAGTATTTT; cdr3_aa: CASSFAGTTDTQYF
j_call: TRBJ1-2; d_call: TRBD1; v_call: TRBV28; cdr3_nt: TGTGCCAGCAGTTCGACAGGGATCTATGGCTACACCTTC; cdr3_aa: CASSSTGIYGYTF
j_call: TRBJ2-7; d_call: -; v_call: TRBV21-1; cdr3_nt: TGTGCCAGCAGCCCGCGCACCTACGAGCAGTACTTC; cdr3_aa: CASSPRTYEQYF
j_call: TRBJ1-2; d_call: -; v_call: TRBV19; cdr3_nt: TGTGCCAGTAAAGGGAGGGGCTCGAGGGACGGCTACACCTTC; cdr3_aa: CASKGRGSRDGYTF
j_call: TRBJ1-4; d_call: -; v_call: TRBV9; cdr3_nt: TGTGCCAGCAGCGTGGCAGCCGGGGAAAAACTGTTTTTT; cdr3_aa: CASSVAAGEKLFF
j_call: TRBJ2-1; d_call: TRBD2; v_call: TRBV4-3; cdr3_nt: TGCGCCAGCAGCCGAGGGACTAGCGGGGACTACAATGAGCAGTTCTTC; cdr3_aa: CASSRGTSGDYNEQFF
j_call: TRBJ2-5; d_call: TRBD2; v_call: TRBV4-2; cdr3_nt: TGTGCCAGCAGGATTCGGCTCGCTAGCGGGGGGGGAGAGACCCAGTACTTC; cdr3_aa: CASRIRLASGGGETQYF
j_call: TRBJ1-1; d_call: -; v_call: TRBV9; cdr3_nt: TGTGCCAGCAGCGCTCCCCGGGAGGGGGATACTGAAGCTTTCTTT; cdr3_aa: CASSAPREGDTEAFF
j_call: TRBJ2-5; d_call: TRBD2; v_call: TRBV5-1; cdr3_nt: TGCGCCAGCAGCGGTCCTAGCGGACAAGAGACCCAGTACTTC; cdr3_aa: CASSGPSGQETQYF
j_call: TRBJ1-2; d_call: -; v_call: TRBV7-2; cdr3_nt: TGTGCCAGCAGCTTTCAGGGTAATGGCTACACCTTC; cdr3_aa: CASSFQGNGYTF
j_call: TRBJ2-3; d_call: TRBD1; v_call: TRBV5-1; cdr3_nt: TGCGCCAGCAGCTTTCCCGGGACAGGGACAGATACGCAGTATTTT; cdr3_aa: CASSFPGTGTDTQYF
j_call: TRBJ1-2; d_call: -; v_call: TRBV6-6; cdr3_nt: TGTGCCAGCAGGGTCACACGAAACTATGGCTACACCTTC; cdr3_aa: CASRVTRNYGYTF
j_call: TRBJ2-1; d_call: TRBD2; v_call: TRBV27; cdr3_nt: TGTGCCAGTAGGGCTAGCGGAAATGAGCAGTTCTTC; cdr3_aa: CASRASGNEQFF
j_call: TRBJ1-2; d_call: TRBD1; v_call: TRBV7-2; cdr3_nt: TGTGCCAGCAGCTTAGCGGTTGGGCAGGGGGCCGGCTATGGCTACACCTTC; cdr3_aa: CASSLAVGQGAGYGYTF
j_call: TRBJ2-1; d_call: TRBD2; v_call: TRBV4-1; cdr3_nt: TGCGCCAGCAGCCCCGGGACTAGCGGGAGAAATGAGCAGTTCTTC; cdr3_aa: CASSPGTSGRNEQFF
j_call: TRBJ2-7; d_call: TRBD2; v_call: TRBV28; cdr3_nt: TGTGCCAGCAGTTCCTACGGGGAGGGATCCTACGAGCAGTACTTC; cdr3_aa: CASSSYGEGSYEQYF
j_call: TRBJ1-1; d_call: TRBD1; v_call: TRBV6-5; cdr3_nt: TGTGCCAGCAGTTACCCTCAGGGGGCAGGTGAAGCTTTCTTT; cdr3_aa: CASSYPQGAGEAFF
j_call: TRBJ1-1; d_call: -; v_call: TRBV5-6; cdr3_nt: TGTGCCAGCAGCTTGGAGTCAGTGAACACTGAAGCTTTCTTT; cdr3_aa: CASSLESVNTEAFF
j_call: TRBJ2-7; d_call: TRBD2; v_call: TRBV15; cdr3_nt: TGTGCCACCAGCAGAGATAAGGGAGGGGCCAGCACCTACGAGCAGTACTTC; cdr3_aa: CATSRDKGGASTYEQYF
j_call: TRBJ2-2; d_call: -; v_call: TRBV2; cdr3_nt: TGTGCCAGCAGGATGGGAAGGGGCGTCGGCACCGGGGAGCTGTTTTTT; cdr3_aa: CASRMGRGVGTGELFF
j_call: TRBJ2-3; d_call: TRBD1; v_call: TRBV27; cdr3_nt: TGTGCCAGCAGTTTCCGCGACAGGGGGAGCACAGATACGCAGTATTTT; cdr3_aa: CASSFRDRGSTDTQYF